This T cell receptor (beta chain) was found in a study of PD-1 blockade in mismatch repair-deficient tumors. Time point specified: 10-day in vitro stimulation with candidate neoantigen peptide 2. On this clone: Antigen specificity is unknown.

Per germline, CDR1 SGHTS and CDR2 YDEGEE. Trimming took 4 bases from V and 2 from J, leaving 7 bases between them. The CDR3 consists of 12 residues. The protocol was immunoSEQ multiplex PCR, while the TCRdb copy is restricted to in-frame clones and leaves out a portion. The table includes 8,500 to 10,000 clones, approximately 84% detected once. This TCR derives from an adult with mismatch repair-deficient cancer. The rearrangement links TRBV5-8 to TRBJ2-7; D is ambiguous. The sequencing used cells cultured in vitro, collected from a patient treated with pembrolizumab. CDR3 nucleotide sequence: TGTGCCAGCAGCCCCGCCCCCTACGAGCAGTACTTC. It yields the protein CASSPAPYEQYF.